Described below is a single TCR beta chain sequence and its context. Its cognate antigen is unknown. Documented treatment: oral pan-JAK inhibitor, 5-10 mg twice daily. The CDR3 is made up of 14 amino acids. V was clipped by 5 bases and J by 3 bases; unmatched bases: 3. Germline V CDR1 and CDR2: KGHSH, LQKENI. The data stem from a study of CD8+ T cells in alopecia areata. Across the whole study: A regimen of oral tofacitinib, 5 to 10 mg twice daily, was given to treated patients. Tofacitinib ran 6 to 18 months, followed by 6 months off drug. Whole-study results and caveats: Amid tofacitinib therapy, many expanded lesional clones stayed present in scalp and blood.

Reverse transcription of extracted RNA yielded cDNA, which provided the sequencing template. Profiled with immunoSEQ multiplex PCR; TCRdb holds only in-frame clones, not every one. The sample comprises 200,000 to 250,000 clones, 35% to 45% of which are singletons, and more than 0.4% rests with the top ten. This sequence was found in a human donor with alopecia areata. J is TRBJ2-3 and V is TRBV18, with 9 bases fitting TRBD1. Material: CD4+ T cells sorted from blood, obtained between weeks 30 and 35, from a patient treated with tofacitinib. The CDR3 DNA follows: TGTGCCAGCTCATCGGGACAGGGTACAGATACGCAGTATTTT. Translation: CASSSGQGTDTQYF.